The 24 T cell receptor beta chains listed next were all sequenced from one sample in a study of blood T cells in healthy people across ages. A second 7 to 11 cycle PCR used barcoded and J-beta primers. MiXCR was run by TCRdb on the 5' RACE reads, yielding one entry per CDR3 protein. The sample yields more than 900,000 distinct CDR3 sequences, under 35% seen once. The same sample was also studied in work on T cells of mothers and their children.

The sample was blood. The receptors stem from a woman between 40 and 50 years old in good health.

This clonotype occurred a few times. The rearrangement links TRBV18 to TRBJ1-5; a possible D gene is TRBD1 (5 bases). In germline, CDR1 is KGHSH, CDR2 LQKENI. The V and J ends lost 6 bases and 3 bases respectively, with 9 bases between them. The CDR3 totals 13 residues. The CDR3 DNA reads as TGTGCCAGCTCCGCGGGGCTCAATCAGCCCCAGCATTTT. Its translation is CASSAGLNQPQHF.

CDR3: CAWSKATSTNEKLFF. The CDR3 region has the DNA TGTGCCTGGAGTAAGGCCACCTCAACTAATGAAAAACTGTTTTTT. The chain couples TRBV30 to TRBJ1-4; no reliable D call. The CDR3 sequence is 15 residues long. V was clipped by 2 bases and J by 0 bases, with 10 bases between them. Germline CDR1 is GTSNPN and CDR2 is SVGIG (reference sequence).

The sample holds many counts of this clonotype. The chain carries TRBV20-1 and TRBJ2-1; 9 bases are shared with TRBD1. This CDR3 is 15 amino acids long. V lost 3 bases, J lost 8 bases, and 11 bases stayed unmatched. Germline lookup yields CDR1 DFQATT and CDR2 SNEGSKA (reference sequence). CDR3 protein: CSARYGGTGRHEQFF. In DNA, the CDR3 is TGCAGTGCTAGGTATGGCGGGACAGGGCGACATGAGCAGTTCTTC.

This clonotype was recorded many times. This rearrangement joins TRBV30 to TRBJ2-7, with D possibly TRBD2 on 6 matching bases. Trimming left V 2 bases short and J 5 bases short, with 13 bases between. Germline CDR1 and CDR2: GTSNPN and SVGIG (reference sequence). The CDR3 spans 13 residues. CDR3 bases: TGTGCCTGGAGTTGGATCGGAGGGGACGAGCAGTACTTC. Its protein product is CAWSWIGGDEQYF. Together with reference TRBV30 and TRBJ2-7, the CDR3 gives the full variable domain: SQTIHQWPATLVQPVGSPLSLECTVEGTSNPNLYWYRQAAGRGLQLLFYSVGIGQISSEVPQNLSASRPQDRQFILSSKKLLLSDSGFYLCAWSWIGGDEQYFGPGTRLTVT.

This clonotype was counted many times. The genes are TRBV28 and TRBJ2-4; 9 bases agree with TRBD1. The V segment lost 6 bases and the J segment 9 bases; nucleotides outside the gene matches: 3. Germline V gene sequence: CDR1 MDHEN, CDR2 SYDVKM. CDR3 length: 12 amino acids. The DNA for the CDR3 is TGTGCCAGCAGGACAGGGGGAACCATTCAGTACTTC. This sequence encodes CASRTGGTIQYF.

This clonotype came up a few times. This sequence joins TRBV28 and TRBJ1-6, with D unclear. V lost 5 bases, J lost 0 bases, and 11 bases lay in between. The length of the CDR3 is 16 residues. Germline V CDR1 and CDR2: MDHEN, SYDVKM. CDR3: CASSEGGHSYNSPLHF. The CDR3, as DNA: TGTGCCAGCAGTGAGGGCGGTCACTCCTATAATTCACCCCTCCACTTT.

The CDR3 coding sequence is TGTGCCAGCAGCCCAAGGGGAGCGATGCAGATGAACACTGAAGCTTTCTTT. Its protein is CASSPRGAMQMNTEAFF. The J gene is TRBJ1-1, the V gene TRBV7-9; tentatively, D is TRBD1 (5 bases). CDR1 and CDR2 from the germline V gene are SEHNR and FQNEAQ (reference sequence). The CDR3 extends over 17 amino acids. V was clipped by 5 bases and J by 0 bases, with 19 bases between them.

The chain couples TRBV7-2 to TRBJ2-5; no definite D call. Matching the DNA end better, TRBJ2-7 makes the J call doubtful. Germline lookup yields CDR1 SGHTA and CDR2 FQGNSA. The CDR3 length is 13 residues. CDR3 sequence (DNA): TGTGCCAGCAGCTTGGGCAGGCCGAACGAGCAGTACTTC. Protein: CASSLGRPNEQYF.

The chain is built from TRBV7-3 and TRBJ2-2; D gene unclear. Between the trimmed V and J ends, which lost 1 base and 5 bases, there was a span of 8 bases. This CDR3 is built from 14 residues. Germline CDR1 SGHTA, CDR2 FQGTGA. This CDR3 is CASSLRSETGELFF. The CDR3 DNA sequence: TGTGCCAGCAGCTTAAGGAGTGAGACCGGGGAGCTGTTTTTT.

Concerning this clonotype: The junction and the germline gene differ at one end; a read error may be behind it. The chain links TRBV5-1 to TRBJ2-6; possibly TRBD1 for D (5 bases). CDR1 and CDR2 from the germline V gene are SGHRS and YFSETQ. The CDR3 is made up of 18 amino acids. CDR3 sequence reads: CASGLFRQTNSGANVLTF. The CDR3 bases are TGCGCCAGCGGCTTGTTTCGACAGACGAACTCTGGGGCCAACGTCCTGACTTTC.

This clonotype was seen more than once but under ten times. The CDR3 reads CASSEGLAEETQYF. The CDR3 DNA sequence: TGTGCCAGCAGTGAAGGGCTAGCTGAAGAGACCCAGTACTTC. The rearrangement links TRBV6-1 to TRBJ2-5; D is possibly TRBD2 (5 bases). Trimming took 1 base from V and 3 from J, leaving 9 bases between them. Germline V gene data show CDR1 as MNHNS and CDR2 as SASEGT. CDR3 length equals 14 residues.

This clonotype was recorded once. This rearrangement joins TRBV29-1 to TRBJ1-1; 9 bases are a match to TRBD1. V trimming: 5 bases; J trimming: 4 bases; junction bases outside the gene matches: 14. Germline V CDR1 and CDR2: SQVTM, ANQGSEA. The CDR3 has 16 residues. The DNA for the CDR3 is TGCAGCGTTATGGGACAGGGAGGTGGGTTAGGCACTGAAGCTTTCTTT. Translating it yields CSVMGQGGGLGTEAFF.

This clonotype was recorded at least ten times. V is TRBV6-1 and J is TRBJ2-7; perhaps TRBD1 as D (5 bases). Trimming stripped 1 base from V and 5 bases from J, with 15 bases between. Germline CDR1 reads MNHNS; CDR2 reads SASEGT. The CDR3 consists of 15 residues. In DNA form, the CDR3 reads TGTGCCAGCAGTGAAGAGGGCAGGGTGATCGACGAGCAGTACTTC. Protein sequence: CASSEEGRVIDEQYF.

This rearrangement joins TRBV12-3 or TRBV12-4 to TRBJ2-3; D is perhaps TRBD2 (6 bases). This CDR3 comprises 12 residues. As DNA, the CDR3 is TGTCCCGGCGGGATGAGAGCAGATGTGCAGTATTTT. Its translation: CPGGMRADVQYF.

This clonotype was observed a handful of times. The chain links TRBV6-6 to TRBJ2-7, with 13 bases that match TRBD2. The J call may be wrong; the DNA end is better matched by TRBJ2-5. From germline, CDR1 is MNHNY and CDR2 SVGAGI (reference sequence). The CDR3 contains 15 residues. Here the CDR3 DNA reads TGTGCCAGCAGTACTAGCGGGGGGGCCTTGGAGACCCAGTACTTC. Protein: CASSTSGGALETQYF.

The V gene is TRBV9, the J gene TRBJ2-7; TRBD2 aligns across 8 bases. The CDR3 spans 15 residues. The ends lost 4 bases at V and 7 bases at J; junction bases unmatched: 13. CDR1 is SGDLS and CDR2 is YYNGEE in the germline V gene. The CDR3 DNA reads TGTGCCAGCAGCCCCAGTGGTAGCGGGGTAGGGGAGCAGTACTTC. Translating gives CASSPSGSGVGEQYF.

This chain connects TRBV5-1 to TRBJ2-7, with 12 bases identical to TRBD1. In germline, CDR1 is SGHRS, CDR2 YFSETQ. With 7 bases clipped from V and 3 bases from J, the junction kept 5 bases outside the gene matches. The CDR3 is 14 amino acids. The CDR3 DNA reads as TGCGCCAGCGGGGGACAGGGGGCAGGCTACGAGCAGTACTTC. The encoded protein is CASGGQGAGYEQYF.

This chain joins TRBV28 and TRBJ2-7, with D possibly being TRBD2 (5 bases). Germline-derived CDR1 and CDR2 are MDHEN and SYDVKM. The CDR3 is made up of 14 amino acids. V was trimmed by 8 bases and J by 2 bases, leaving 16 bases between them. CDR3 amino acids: CASSAEGTPYEQYF. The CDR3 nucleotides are TGTGCCAGCTCAGCCGAGGGTACTCCCTACGAGCAGTACTTC.

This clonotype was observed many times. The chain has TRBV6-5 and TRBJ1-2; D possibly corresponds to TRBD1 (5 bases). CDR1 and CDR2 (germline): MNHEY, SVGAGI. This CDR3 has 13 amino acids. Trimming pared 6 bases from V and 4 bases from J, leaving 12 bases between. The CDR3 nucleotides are TGTGCCAGCAGGGGGGTGAGGGTCTATGGCTACACCTTC. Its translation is CASRGVRVYGYTF.

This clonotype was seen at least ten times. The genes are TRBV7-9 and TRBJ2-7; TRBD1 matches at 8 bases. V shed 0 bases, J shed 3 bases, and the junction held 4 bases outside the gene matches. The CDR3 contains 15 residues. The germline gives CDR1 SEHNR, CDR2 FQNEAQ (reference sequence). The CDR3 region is CASSLASGGFYEQYF. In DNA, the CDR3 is TGTGCCAGCAGCTTAGCCTCAGGGGGCTTCTACGAGCAGTACTTC.

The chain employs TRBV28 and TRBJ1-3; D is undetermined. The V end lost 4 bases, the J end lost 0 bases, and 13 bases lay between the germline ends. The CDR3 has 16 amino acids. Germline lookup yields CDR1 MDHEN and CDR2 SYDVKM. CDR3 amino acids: CASSYKFFLSGNTIYF. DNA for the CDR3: TGTGCCAGCAGTTATAAGTTCTTCCTCTCTGGAAACACCATATATTTT.

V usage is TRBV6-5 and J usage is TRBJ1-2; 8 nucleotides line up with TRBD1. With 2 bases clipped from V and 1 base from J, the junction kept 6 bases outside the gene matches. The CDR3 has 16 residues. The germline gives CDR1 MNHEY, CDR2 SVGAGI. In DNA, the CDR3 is TGTGCCAGCAGTTACAGGTCAGGGGGCCTTAACTATGGCTACACCTTC. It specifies CASSYRSGGLNYGYTF.

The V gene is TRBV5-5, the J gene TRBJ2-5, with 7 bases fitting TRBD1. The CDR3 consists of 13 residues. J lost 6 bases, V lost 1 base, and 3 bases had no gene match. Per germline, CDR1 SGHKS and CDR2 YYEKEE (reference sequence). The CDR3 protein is CASSLQGEQTQYF. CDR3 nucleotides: TGTGCCAGCAGCTTGCAGGGGGAACAGACCCAGTACTTC.

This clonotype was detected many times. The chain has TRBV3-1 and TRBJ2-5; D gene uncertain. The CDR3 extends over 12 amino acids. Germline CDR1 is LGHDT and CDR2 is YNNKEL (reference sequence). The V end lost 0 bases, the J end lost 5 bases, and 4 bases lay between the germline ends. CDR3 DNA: TGTGCCAGCAGCCAAGATGTGGAGACCCAGTACTTC. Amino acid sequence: CASSQDVETQYF.